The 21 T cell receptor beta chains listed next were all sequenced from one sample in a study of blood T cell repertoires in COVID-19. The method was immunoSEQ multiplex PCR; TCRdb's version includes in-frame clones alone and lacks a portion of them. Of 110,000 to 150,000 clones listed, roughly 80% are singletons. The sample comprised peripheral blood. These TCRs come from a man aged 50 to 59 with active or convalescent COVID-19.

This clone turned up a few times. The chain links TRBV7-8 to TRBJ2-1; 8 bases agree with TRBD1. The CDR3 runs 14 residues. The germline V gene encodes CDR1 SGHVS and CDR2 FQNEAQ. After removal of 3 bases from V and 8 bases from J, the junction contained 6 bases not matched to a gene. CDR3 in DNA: TGTGCCAGCAGCTTGGAGGGACAGGTGCATGAGCAGTTCTTC. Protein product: CASSLEGQVHEQFF.

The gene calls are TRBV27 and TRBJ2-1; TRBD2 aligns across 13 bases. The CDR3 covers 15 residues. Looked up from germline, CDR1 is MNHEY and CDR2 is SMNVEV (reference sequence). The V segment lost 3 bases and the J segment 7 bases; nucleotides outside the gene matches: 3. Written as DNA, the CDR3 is TGTGCCAGCAGTTTCCGGACTAGCGGGAGAAATGAGCAGTTCTTC. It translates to CASSFRTSGRNEQFF.

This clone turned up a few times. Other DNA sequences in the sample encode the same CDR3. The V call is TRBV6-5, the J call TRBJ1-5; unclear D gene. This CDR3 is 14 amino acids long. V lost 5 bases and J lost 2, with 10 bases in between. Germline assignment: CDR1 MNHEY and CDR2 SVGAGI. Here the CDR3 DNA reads TGTGCCAGCAGTCGTACAGTAGGCAATCAGCCCCAGCATTTT. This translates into CASSRTVGNQPQHF.

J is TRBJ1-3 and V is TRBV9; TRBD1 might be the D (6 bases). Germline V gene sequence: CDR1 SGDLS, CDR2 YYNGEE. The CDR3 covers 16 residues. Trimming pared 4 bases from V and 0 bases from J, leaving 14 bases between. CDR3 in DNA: TGTGCCAGCAGCCCTCGAGGGGGGGACTCTGGAAACACCATATATTTT. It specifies CASSPRGGDSGNTIYF.

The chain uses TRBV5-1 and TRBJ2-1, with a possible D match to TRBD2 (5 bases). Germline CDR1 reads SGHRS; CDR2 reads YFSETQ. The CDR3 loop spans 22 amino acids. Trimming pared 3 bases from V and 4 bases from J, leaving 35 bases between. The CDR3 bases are TGCGCCAGCAGCTCAATTACAAGATTACCCTGGACGGACGGAGGCATTTACAATGAGCAGTTCTTC. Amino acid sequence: CASSSITRLPWTDGGIYNEQFF.

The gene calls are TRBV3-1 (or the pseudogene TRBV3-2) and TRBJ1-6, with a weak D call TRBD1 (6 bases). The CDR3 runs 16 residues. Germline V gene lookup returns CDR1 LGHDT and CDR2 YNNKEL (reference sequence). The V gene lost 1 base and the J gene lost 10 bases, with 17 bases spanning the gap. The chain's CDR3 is CASSQALAGGASPLHF. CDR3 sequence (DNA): TGTGCCAGCAGCCAAGCCCTGGCGGGGGGGGCATCACCCCTCCACTTT.

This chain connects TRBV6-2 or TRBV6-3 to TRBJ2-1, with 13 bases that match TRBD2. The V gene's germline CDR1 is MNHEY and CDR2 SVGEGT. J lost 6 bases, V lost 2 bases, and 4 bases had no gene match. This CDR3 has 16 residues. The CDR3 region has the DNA TGTGCCAGCAGTTACCCCACTAGCGGGAGGGGCAATGAGCAGTTCTTC. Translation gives CASSYPTSGRGNEQFF.

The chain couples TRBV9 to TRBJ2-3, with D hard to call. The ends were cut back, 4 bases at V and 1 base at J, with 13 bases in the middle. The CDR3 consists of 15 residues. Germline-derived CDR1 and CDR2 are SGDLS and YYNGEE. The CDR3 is CASSPPSDGTDTQYF. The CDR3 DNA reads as TGTGCCAGCAGCCCCCCCAGCGACGGCACAGATACGCAGTATTTT.

The CDR3 DNA follows: TGTGCCAGCAGCTCAGCGGTGGGACAGAACTACGAGCAGTACTTC. This translates into CASSSAVGQNYEQYF. The V call is TRBV7-2, the J call TRBJ2-7, with 7 bases that match TRBD1. This CDR3 spans 15 amino acids. Germline trimming cut 4 bases from V and 3 bases from J; bases unmatched to any gene: 9. Germline V gene data show CDR1 as SGHTA and CDR2 as FQGNSA.

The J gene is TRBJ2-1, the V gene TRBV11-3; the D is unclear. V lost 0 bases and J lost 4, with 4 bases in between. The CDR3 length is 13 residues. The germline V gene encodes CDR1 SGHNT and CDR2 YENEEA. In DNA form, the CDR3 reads TGTGCCAGCAGCTTAGACCGGTACAATGAGCAGTTCTTC. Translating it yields CASSLDRYNEQFF.

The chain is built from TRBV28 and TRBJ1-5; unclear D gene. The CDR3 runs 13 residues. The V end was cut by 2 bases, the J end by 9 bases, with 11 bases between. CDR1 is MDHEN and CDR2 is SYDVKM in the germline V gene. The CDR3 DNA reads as TGTGCCAGCAGTTTAGTCAGGTCTGGGCCCCAGCATTTT. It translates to CASSLVRSGPQHF.

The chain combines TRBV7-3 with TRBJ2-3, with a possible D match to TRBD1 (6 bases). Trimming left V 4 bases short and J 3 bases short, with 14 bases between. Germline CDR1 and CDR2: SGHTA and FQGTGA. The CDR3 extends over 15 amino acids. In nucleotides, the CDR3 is TGTGCCAGCAGCTCCACAGGGAAATGGACAGATACGCAGTATTTT. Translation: CASSSTGKWTDTQYF.

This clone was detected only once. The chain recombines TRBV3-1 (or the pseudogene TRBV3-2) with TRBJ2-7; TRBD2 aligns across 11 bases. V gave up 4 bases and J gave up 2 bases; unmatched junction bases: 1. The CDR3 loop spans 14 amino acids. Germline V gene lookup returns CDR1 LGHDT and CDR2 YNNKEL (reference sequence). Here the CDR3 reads CASSPTSGAYEQYF. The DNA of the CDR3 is TGTGCCAGCAGCCCGACTAGCGGGGCCTACGAGCAGTACTTC.

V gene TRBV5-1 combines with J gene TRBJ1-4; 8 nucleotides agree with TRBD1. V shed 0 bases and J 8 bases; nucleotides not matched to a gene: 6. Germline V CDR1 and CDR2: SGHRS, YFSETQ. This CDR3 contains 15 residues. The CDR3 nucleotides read TGCGCCAGCAGCTTGGGACAGGGGACGGGGGAAAAACTGTTTTTT. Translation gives CASSLGQGTGEKLFF.

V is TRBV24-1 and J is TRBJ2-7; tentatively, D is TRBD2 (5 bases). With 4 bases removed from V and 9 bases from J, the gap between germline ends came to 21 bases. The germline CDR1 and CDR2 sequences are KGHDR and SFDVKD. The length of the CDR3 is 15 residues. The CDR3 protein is CATSEAGIRASGQYF. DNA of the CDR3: TGTGCCACCAGTGAGGCCGGGATACGGGCTTCGGGGCAGTACTTC.

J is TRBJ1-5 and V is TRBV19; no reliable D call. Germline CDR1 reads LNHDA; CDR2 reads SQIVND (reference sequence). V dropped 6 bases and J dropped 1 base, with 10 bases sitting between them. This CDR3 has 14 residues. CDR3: CASSLVSSNQPQHF. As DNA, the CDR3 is TGTGCCAGTAGCCTAGTGTCGAGCAATCAGCCCCAGCATTTT.

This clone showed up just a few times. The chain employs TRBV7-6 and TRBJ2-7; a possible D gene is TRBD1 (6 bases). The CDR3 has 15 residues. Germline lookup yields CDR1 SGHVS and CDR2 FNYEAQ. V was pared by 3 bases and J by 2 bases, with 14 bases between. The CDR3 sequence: CASSLGVGGTYEQYF. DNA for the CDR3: TGTGCCAGCAGCTTGGGCGTAGGGGGTACCTACGAGCAGTACTTC.

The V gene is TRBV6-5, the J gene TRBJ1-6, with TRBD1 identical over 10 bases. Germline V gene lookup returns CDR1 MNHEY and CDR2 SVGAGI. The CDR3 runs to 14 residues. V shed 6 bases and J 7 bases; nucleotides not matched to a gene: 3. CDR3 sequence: CASRDRGANSPLHF. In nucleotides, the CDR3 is TGTGCCAGCAGGGACAGGGGGGCGAATTCACCCCTCCACTTT.

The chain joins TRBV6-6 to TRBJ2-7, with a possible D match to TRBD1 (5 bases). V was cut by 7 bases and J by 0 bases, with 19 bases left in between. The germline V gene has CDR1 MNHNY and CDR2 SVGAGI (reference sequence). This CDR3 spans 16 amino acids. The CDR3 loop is CASKGLDPLNSYEQYF. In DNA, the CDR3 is TGTGCCAGCAAGGGGCTAGATCCCCTCAACTCCTACGAGCAGTACTTC.

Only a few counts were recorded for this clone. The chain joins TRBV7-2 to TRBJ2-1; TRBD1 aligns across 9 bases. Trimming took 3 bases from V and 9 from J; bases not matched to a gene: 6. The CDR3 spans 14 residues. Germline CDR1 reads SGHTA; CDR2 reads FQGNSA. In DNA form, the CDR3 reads TGTGCCAGCAGCTTTGGGACAGGGTTTAGTGAGCAGTTCTTC. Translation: CASSFGTGFSEQFF.

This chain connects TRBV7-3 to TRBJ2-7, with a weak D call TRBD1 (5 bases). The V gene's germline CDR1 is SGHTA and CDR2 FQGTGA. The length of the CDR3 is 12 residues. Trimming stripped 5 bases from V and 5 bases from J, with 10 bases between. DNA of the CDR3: TGTGCCAGCAGCCACCCAGGGAACGAGCAGTACTTC. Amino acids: CASSHPGNEQYF.